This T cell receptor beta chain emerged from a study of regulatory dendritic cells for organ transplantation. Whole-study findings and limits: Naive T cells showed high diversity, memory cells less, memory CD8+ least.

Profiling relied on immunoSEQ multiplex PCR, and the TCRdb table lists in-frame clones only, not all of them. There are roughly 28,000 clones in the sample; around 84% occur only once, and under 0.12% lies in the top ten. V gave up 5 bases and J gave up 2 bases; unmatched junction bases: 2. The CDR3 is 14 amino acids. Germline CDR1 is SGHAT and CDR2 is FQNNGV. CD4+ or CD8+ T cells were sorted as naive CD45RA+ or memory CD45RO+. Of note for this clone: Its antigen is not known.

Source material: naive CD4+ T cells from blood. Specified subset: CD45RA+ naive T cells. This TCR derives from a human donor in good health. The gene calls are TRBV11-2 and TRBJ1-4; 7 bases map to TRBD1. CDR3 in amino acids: CASSRQGTNEKLFF. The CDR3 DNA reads TGTGCCAGCAGCCGACAGGGCACTAATGAAAAACTGTTTTTT.